This T cell receptor (beta chain) emerged from a study of cytomegalovirus exposure and HLA in healthy donors. Vbeta (60) and Jbeta (13) primers were used in the PCR. Measured with immunoSEQ multiplex PCR; TCRdb has only the in-frame clones, and not every one. The table records around 190,000 clones, about 80% of them present only once. The length of the CDR3 is 16 residues. The V gene's germline CDR1 is SGHTA and CDR2 FQGTGA. The V gene end was trimmed by 1 base and the J gene end by 7 bases; junction bases not matched to a gene: 5. Study findings and constraints: Earlier analysis found most TCR beta V segments productive about 87% or about 30% of the time.

For this clone: The antigen is undetermined.

The sample consisted of PBMCs. The rearrangement links TRBV7-3 to TRBJ2-1, with 12 nucleotides matching TRBD2. The receptor's source is a man aged 35-49 years in good health and CMV-seropositive. The CDR3, as DNA: TGTGCCAGCAGCTTAATAGGACTAGCGGGGATAAATGAGCAGTTCTTC. Translation: CASSLIGLAGINEQFF.